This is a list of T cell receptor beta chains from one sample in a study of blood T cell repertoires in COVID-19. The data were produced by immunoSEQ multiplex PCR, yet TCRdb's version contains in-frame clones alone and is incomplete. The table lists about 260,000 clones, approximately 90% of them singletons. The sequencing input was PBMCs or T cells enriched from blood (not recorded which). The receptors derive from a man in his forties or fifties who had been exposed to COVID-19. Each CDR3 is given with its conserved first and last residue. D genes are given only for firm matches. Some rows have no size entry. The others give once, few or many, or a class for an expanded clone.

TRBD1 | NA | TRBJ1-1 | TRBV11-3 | TGTGCCAGCAGCTTAGCCCAAGCGACAGGGGTTACTGAAGCTTTCTTT | CASSLAQATGVTEAFF
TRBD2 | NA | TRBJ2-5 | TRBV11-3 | TGTGCCAGCAGCTTTCCCAGCGGGAGGGCCTTGGAGACCCAGTACTTC | CASSFPSGRALETQYF
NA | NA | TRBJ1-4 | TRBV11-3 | TGTGCCAGCAGCCACGGCGCGGCAGGGAAGCGTGAAAAACTGTTTTTT | CASSHGAAGKREKLFF
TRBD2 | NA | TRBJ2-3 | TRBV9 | TGTGCCAGCAGCGAGAGCGGGAGGGGTACAGATACGCAGTATTTT | CASSESGRGTDTQYF
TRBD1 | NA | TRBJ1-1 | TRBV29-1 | TGCAGCGCTGAACAGGGGAAGCCCACTGAAGCTTTCTTT | CSAEQGKPTEAFF
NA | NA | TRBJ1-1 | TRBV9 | TGTGCCAGCAGTTTCTCTACAGGGATGGGGAACACTGAAGCTTTCTTT | CASSFSTGMGNTEAFF
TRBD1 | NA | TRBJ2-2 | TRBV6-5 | TGTGCCAGCAGACCAATGACAGGGGTGGACGGGGAGCTGTTTTTT | CASRPMTGVDGELFF
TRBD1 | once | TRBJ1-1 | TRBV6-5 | TGTGCCAGCAGTCCCCGGACAGGGGGCACTGAAGCTTTCTTT | CASSPRTGGTEAFF
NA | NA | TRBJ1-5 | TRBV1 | TGCACCAGCAGCCAACCCCTTAGAGGGCCCATCGATCAGCCCCAGCATTTT | CTSSQPLRGPIDQPQHF
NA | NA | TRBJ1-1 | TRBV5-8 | TGTGCCAGCAGCCGAGCGGGGGGTGGGACTGAAGCTTTCTTT | CASSRAGGGTEAFF
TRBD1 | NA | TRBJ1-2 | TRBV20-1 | TGCAGTGCTAGTCGGGACAGGGACTATGGCTACACCTTC | CSASRDRDYGYTF
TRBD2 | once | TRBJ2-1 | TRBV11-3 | TGTGCCAGCAGCTTAGTAGGGAGGGTGCATGAGCAGTTCTTC | CASSLVGRVHEQFF
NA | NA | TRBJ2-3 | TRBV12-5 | TGTGCTAGTGGTTTGGTGTACGGGACAAGGCACACAGATACGCAGTATTTT | CASGLVYGTRHTDTQYF
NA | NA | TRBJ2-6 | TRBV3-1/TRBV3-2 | TGTGCCAGCAGCCAAAGGGGCGGGGCCAACGTCCTGACTTTC | CASSQRGGANVLTF
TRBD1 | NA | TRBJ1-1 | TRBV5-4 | TGTGCCAGCAGCTTGAGGGACAGGGCAAACACTGAAGCTTTCTTT | CASSLRDRANTEAFF
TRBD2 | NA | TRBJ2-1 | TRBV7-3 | TGTGCCAGCAGCCTATCAGCGGGGACCTACAATGAGCAGTTCTTC | CASSLSAGTYNEQFF
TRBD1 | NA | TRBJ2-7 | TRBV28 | TGTGCCACTCGACAGGGGATCTACGAGCAGTACTTC | CATRQGIYEQYF
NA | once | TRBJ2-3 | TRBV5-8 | TGTGCCAGCAGCTTGGTCCCATGGGGGGAGAGCACAGATACGCAGTATTTT | CASSLVPWGESTDTQYF
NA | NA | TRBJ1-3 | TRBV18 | TGTGCCAGCTCAGCAGGTTCTGGAAACACCATATATTTT | CASSAGSGNTIYF
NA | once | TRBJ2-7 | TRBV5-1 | TGCGCCAGCAGCCCGGGGGGCAGGGATCTCTACGAGCAGTACTTC | CASSPGGRDLYEQYF
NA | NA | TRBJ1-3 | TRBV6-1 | TGTGCCAGCAGTGAATCCCGACAGGTCTCTGGAAACACCATATATTTT | CASSESRQVSGNTIYF
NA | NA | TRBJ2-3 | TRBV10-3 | TGTGCCATCAGCTCTGAACCGGGTACCCCACTAAACACAGATACGCAGTATTTT | CAISSEPGTPLNTDTQYF
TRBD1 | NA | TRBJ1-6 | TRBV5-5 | TGTGCCAGCAGCACTGGGACAGGTCATAATTCACCCCTCCACTTT | CASSTGTGHNSPLHF
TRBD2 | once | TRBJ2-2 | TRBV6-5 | TGTGCCAGCAGATTACTAGCGGGAGTGGCCGGGGAGCTGTTTTTT | CASRLLAGVAGELFF
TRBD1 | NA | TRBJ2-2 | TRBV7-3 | TGTGCCAGCAGCCGGGACAGGAACACCGGGGAGCTGTTTTTT | CASSRDRNTGELFF
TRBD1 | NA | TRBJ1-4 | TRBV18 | TGTGCCAGCTCAATCGGACAGGTGACAACTAATGAAAAACTGTTTTTT | CASSIGQVTTNEKLFF
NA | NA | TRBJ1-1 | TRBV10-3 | TGTGCCATCAGTTCACCTGACAGAGACACTGAAGCTTTCTTT | CAISSPDRDTEAFF
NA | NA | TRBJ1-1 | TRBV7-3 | TGTGCCAGCAGCTTATCGGGAGTATCGGACACTGAAGCTTTCTTT | CASSLSGVSDTEAFF
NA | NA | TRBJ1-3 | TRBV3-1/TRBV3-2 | TGTGCCAGCAGCCAATCGCACAGAAACACCATATATTTT | CASSQSHRNTIYF
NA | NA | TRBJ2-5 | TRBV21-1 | TGTGCCAGCAGCAAACTGTCCGCGGGTGGGTGCCAGTACTTC | CASSKLSAGGCQYF
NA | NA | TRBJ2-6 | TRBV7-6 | TGTGCCAGCAGCTGGGACACTGGGGCCAACGTCCTGACTTTC | CASSWDTGANVLTF
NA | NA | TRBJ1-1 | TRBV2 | TGTGCCAGCAGTGAATACAGGGAAACTGAAGCTTTCTTT | CASSEYRETEAFF